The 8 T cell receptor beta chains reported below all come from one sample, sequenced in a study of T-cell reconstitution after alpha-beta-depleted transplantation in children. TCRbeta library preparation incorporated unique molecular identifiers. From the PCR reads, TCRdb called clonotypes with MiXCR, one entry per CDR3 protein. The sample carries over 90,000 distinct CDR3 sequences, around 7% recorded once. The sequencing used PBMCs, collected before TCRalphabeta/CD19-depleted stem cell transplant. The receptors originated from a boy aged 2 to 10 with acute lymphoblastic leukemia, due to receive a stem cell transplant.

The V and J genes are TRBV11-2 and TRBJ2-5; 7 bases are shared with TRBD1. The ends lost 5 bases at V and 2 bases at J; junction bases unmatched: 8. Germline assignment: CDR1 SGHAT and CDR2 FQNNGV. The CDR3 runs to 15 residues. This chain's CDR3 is CASSGQGVSQETQYF. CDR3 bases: TGTGCCAGCAGCGGGCAGGGGGTTTCTCAAGAGACCCAGTACTTC.

This CDR3 reads CASTAGGIAEAFF. As DNA, the CDR3 is TGTGCCAGTACGGCGGGGGGAATCGCTGAAGCTTTCTTT. The chain combines TRBV19 with TRBJ1-1, with a tentative D call TRBD1 (5 bases). CDR3 size: 13 residues. V was trimmed by 7 bases and J by 6 bases, leaving 15 bases between them. Germline V gives CDR1 LNHDA, CDR2 SQIVND (reference sequence).

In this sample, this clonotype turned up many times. The DNA for the CDR3 is TGTGCCAGCAGTGCTCAGGGCGGGGAGCTGTTTTTT. Amino acids: CASSAQGGELFF. The J gene is TRBJ2-2, the V gene TRBV12-3 or TRBV12-4, with D perhaps TRBD1 (5 bases). Trimming pared 5 bases from V and 7 bases from J, leaving 8 bases between. The CDR3 sequence is 12 residues long.

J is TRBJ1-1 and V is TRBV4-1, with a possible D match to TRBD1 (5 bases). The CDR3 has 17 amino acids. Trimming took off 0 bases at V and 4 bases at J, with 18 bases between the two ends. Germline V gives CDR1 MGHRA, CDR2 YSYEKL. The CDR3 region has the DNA TGCGCCAGCAGCCAAGATCGAGTAGGGACCCGGAGCACTGAAGCTTTCTTT. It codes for CASSQDRVGTRSTEAFF.

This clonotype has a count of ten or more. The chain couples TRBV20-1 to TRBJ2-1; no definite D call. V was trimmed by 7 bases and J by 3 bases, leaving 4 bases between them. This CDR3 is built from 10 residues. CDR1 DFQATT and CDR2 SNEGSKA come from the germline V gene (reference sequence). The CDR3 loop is CSGNYNEQFF. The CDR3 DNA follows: TGCAGTGGAAACTACAATGAGCAGTTCTTC.

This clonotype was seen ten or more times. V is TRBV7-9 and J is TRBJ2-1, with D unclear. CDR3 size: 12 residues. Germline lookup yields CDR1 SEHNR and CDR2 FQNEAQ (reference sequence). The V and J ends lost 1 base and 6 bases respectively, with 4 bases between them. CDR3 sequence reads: CASSLVGNEQFF. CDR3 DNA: TGTGCCAGCAGCTTAGTGGGCAATGAGCAGTTCTTC.

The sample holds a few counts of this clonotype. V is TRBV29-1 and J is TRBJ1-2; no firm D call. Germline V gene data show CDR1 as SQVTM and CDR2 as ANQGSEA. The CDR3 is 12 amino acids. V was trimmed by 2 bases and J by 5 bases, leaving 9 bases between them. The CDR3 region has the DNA TGCAGCGTTGAACTGATAGGTTATGGCTACACCTTC. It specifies CSVELIGYGYTF.

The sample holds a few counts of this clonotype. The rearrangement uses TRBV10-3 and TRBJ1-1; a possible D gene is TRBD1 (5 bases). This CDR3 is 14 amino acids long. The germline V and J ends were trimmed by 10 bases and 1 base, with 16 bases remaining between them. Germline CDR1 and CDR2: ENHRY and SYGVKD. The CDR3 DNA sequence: TGTGCCACCACACAGGCTGCGGGGAACACTGAAGCTTTCTTT. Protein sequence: CATTQAAGNTEAFF.